Shown below are 32 T cell receptor beta chains from a single sample sequenced in a study of response to subunit inactivated influenza vaccine. TCRdb called the RT-PCR reads again in MiXCR, with one record for every CDR3 protein. The sample has roughly 650,000 distinct CDR3 sequences, about 15% seen once; the top ten hold about 7.6%. Here the sequenced sample was PBMCs from blood, taken 14 to 15 days before vaccination. These receptors were taken from a man aged 50-59 years who received an inactivated influenza vaccine.

To note about this clonotype: One end of the junction is discordant with germline, which a read error may explain. V usage is TRBV12-5 and J usage is TRBJ2-3; unclear D gene. The length of the CDR3 is 13 residues. From germline, CDR1 is LGHNT and CDR2 FRNRAP. The CDR3 DNA reads TGTGCTGGTGGTCCCGATCACGGAGATACGCAGTATTTT. Protein product: CAGGPDHGDTQYF.

This clonotype was counted a few times. The V gene is TRBV10-3, the J gene TRBJ1-5, with D unclear. The CDR3 contains 12 residues. V was clipped by 10 bases and J by 3 bases, with 10 bases between them. The V gene's germline CDR1 is ENHRY and CDR2 SYGVKD. The DNA of the CDR3 is TGTGCCACCGGACGGAACAATCAGCCCCAGCATTTT. This translates into CATGRNNQPQHF.

This clonotype occurred many times. The V gene is TRBV20-1, the J gene TRBJ2-7; maybe TRBD2 (5 bases). CDR1 and CDR2 from the germline V gene are DFQATT and SNEGSKA (reference sequence). Between the trimmed V and J ends, which lost 4 bases and 6 bases, there was a span of 10 bases. The CDR3 covers 11 residues. The CDR3 DNA reads TGCAGTGCTATCTTCGCGGGCGAGCAGTACTTC. It is translated as CSAIFAGEQYF.

This clonotype occurred many times. CDR3 residues: CASSVERQGGSYTF. For the CDR3, the DNA is TGTGCCAGCAGCGTAGAACGACAGGGCGGAAGCTACACCTTC. The chain carries TRBV9 and TRBJ1-2, with 7 bases lining up with TRBD1. With 0 bases clipped from V and 9 bases from J, the junction kept 8 bases outside the gene matches. Germline V CDR1 and CDR2: SGDLS, YYNGEE. The CDR3 is 14 residues long.

This clonotype was recorded a few times. The rearrangement uses TRBV27 and TRBJ2-1; D not resolved. This CDR3 has 14 residues. The V gene's germline CDR1 is MNHEY and CDR2 SMNVEV (reference sequence). Trimming removed 1 base at V and 5 bases at J, with 9 bases between. The chain's CDR3 is CASSLWGTNNEQFF. The DNA of the CDR3 is TGTGCCAGCAGTTTATGGGGAACGAACAATGAGCAGTTCTTC.

This clonotype has more than one count but fewer than ten. V gene TRBV12-3 or TRBV12-4 combines with J gene TRBJ2-1, with a tentative D call TRBD1 (6 bases). V lost 3 bases and J lost 5, with 14 bases in between. The CDR3 length is 15 residues. The DNA of the CDR3 is TGTGCCAGCAGTTTCCAGGGGTTTCCCGACAATGAGCAGTTCTTC. It is translated as CASSFQGFPDNEQFF.

V and J are TRBV29-1 and TRBJ2-1; TRBD1 aligns across 7 bases. CDR1 is SQVTM, CDR2 ANQGSEA, per germline. The junction had 7 bases not matched to a gene; V was cut back by 1 base and J by 4 bases. This CDR3 comprises 15 residues. CDR3 nucleotide sequence: TGCAGCGTTGAAGGGGACAGATCCCCATACAATGAGCAGTTCTTC. Translating gives CSVEGDRSPYNEQFF.

CDR3 region: CASDGRSTGELFF. In DNA, the CDR3 is TGTGCCAGCGACGGCAGGTCCACCGGGGAGCTGTTTTTT. The chain couples TRBV12-3 or TRBV12-4 to TRBJ2-2; D is uncertain. V dropped 8 bases and J dropped 4 bases, with 11 bases sitting between them. The CDR3 spans 13 residues.

This clonotype appeared a few times. V is TRBV7-2 and J is TRBJ2-7, with a possible D match to TRBD2 (5 bases). Germline CDR1 reads SGHTA; CDR2 reads FQGNSA. V was clipped by 5 bases and J by 0 bases, with 14 bases between them. This CDR3 is built from 15 residues. Here the CDR3 DNA reads TGTGCCAGCAGCCCCGCTCCGGGATACTCCTACGAGCAGTACTTC. Its protein product is CASSPAPGYSYEQYF.

The genes are TRBV27 and TRBJ2-6, with 11 bases identical to TRBD2. The CDR3 sequence is 18 residues long. Trimming cost V 6 bases and J 0 bases; bases outside gene matches: 7. CDR1 MNHEY and CDR2 SMNVEV come from the germline V gene (reference sequence). The CDR3 reads CASRKVAGGFSGANVLTF. CDR3 nucleotides: TGTGCCAGCAGGAAAGTAGCGGGAGGGTTCTCTGGGGCCAACGTCCTGACTTTC. The whole variable domain, remainder taken from reference TRBV27 and TRBJ2-6, is EAQVTQNPRYLITVTGKKLTVTCSQNMNHEYMSWYRQDPGLGLRQIYYSMNVEVTDKGDVPEGYKVSRKEKRNFPLILESPSPNQTSLYFCASRKVAGGFSGANVLTFGAGSRLTVL.

This clonotype was seen repeatedly, ten times or more. This chain uses TRBV6-5 with TRBJ2-1; D unclear. This CDR3 has 12 amino acids. Germline CDR1 and CDR2: MNHEY and SVGAGI. Trimming took 5 bases from V and 5 from J, leaving 7 bases between them. The CDR3 DNA reads as TGTGCCAGCAGTCGGATTAACAATGAGCAGTTCTTC. Translating it yields CASSRINNEQFF.

The rearrangement links TRBV29-1 to TRBJ1-1; D remains ambiguous. This CDR3 has 12 residues. Between the trimmed V and J ends, which lost 8 bases and 1 base, there was a span of 11 bases. The germline V gene has CDR1 SQVTM and CDR2 ANQGSEA. The chain's CDR3 is CSPGWRNTEAFF. Written as DNA, the CDR3 is TGCAGCCCAGGTTGGAGGAACACTGAAGCTTTCTTT. The whole variable domain, remainder taken from reference TRBV29-1 and TRBJ1-1, is SAVISQKPSRDICQRGTSLTIQCQVDSQVTMMFWYRQQPGQSLTLIATANQGSEATYESGFVIDKFPISRPNLTFSTLTVSNMSPEDSSIYLCSPGWRNTEAFFGQGTRLTVV.

This clonotype has only one observation. The gene calls are TRBV27 and TRBJ2-7, with 8 bases that match TRBD1. The J segment lost 7 bases and the V segment lost 7 bases, leaving 12 bases of the junction unmatched. CDR3 size: 14 residues. Germline CDR1 is MNHEY and CDR2 is SMNVEV (reference sequence). The CDR3 coding sequence is TGTGCCAGCAAACCTCGGGACAGGCGCTTGGAGCAGTACTTC. This translates into CASKPRDRRLEQYF.

This clonotype was picked up a small number of times. The rearrangement uses TRBV20-1 and TRBJ2-5; D ambiguous. Looked up from germline, CDR1 is DFQATT and CDR2 is SNEGSKA (reference sequence). The CDR3 extends over 16 amino acids. Trimming pared 6 bases from V and 5 bases from J, leaving 25 bases between. The CDR3 here is CSAPPYFDAREETQYF. CDR3 nucleotide sequence: TGCAGTGCCCCACCGTATTTCGACGCAAGAGAGGAGACCCAGTACTTC.

Worth noting for this clonotype: A junction end diverges from the germline sequence, so it may reflect a read error. The rearrangement links TRBV7-2 to TRBJ1-2; D call uncertain. Germline CDR1 is SGHTA and CDR2 is FQGNSA. The CDR3 sequence is 12 residues long. The CDR3 is CASSLEAGRSVF. CDR3 in DNA: TGTGCCAGCAGCTTGGAGGCGGGAAGGAGTGTCTTC.

This clonotype was recorded at least ten times. J is TRBJ2-3 and V is TRBV5-1; 7 bases are shared with TRBD1. The CDR3 spans 16 residues. V gave up 0 bases and J gave up 2 bases; unmatched junction bases: 6. CDR1 is SGHRS and CDR2 is YFSETQ in the germline V gene. The CDR3 reads CASSLETGAITDTQYF. In DNA, the CDR3 is TGCGCCAGCAGCTTGGAAACAGGGGCCATCACAGATACGCAGTATTTT.

This chain uses TRBV25-1 with TRBJ2-7, with TRBD1 matching 7 bases. Trimming removed 4 bases from V and 1 base from J; junction bases left unmatched: 7. Germline V gene sequence: CDR1 MGHDK, CDR2 SYGVNS. The CDR3 totals 15 residues. This CDR3 reads CASSGNRGLSYEQYF. The CDR3 bases are TGTGCCAGCAGTGGAAATAGGGGGCTGTCCTACGAGCAGTACTTC.

This clonotype was seen a few times. The V gene is TRBV20-1, the J gene TRBJ2-1, with D uncertain. Between the trimmed V and J ends, which lost 3 bases and 11 bases, there was a span of 14 bases. The CDR3 covers 12 residues. Germline V gives CDR1 DFQATT, CDR2 SNEGSKA (reference sequence). CDR3 region: CSASLFATQQFF. CDR3 DNA: TGCAGTGCTAGTCTCTTCGCGACCCAGCAGTTCTTC.

This clonotype occurred a few times. The V call is TRBV27, the J call TRBJ1-2; D is possibly TRBD1 (6 bases). The V and J ends lost 10 bases and 4 bases respectively, with 19 bases between them. From germline, CDR1 is MNHEY and CDR2 SMNVEV (reference sequence). This CDR3 is built from 14 residues. This CDR3 is CATSRSGTSYGYTF. CDR3 DNA sequence: TGTGCCACCAGCAGGTCTGGGACAAGCTATGGCTACACCTTC.

This clonotype was counted once. The gene calls are TRBV4-2 and TRBJ2-5; the match to TRBD2 covers 7 bases. The germline CDR1 and CDR2 sequences are LGHNA and YNFKEQ. After removal of 0 bases from V and 3 bases from J, the junction contained 10 bases not matched to a gene. This CDR3 has 17 amino acids. Here the CDR3 DNA reads TGTGCCAGCAGCCAAGATGGAGCGTTCCGGGGGGAAGAGACCCAGTACTTC. As protein: CASSQDGAFRGEETQYF.

This clonotype was observed a few times. The chain carries TRBV10-3 and TRBJ2-6; D is unclear. CDR1 and CDR2 (germline): ENHRY, SYGVKD. The V gene lost 10 bases and the J gene lost 0 bases, with 10 bases spanning the gap. This CDR3 comprises 14 residues. The CDR3 nucleotides read TGTGCCAGCTCCAAGGACTCTGGGGCCAACGTCCTGACTTTC. Its protein product is CASSKDSGANVLTF.

This clonotype has only a few counts. The gene calls are TRBV20-1 and TRBJ2-5, with 9 bases fitting TRBD2. V lost 6 bases to trimming and J lost 5 bases; unmatched junction nucleotides: 7. This CDR3 comprises 13 residues. Germline lookup yields CDR1 DFQATT and CDR2 SNEGSKA (reference sequence). DNA for the CDR3: TGCAGTGCAATACTAGCGGGCCGGGAGACCCAGTACTTC. Translating gives CSAILAGRETQYF.

V is TRBV25-1 and J is TRBJ2-5, with D perhaps TRBD2 (6 bases). The length of the CDR3 is 17 residues. Germline V gene sequence: CDR1 MGHDK, CDR2 SYGVNS. V was trimmed by 2 bases and J by 2 bases, leaving 18 bases between them. In DNA, the CDR3 is TGTGCCAGCAGTGAAATTGTGGAGGGGCGCAGTCAAGAGACCCAGTACTTC. Encoded protein: CASSEIVEGRSQETQYF.

There are a few counts of this clonotype. This rearrangement joins TRBV4-2 to TRBJ2-7; 8 bases are shared with TRBD2. Per germline, CDR1 LGHNA and CDR2 YNFKEQ. The CDR3 spans 16 residues. Losses at the gene ends were 0 bases for V and 4 bases for J; bases not matched to a gene: 8. CDR3 DNA sequence: TGTGCCAGCAGCCAAGAGACCGGGACTAGGGTATACGAGCAGTACTTC. Residues: CASSQETGTRVYEQYF.

The chain employs TRBV6-1 and TRBJ1-1; D not certain. Deletions cut 6 bases from V and 1 base from J, with 15 bases between. This CDR3 is built from 15 residues. Germline V gene sequence: CDR1 MNHNS, CDR2 SASEGT. The CDR3 DNA sequence: TGTGCCAGCAGAAAAGACCGAAATAGGAACACTGAAGCTTTCTTT. Protein sequence: CASRKDRNRNTEAFF.

This clonotype was counted between two and nine times. CDR3 region: CASNNRGQSYEQYF. CDR3 sequence (DNA): TGTGCCAGCAATAACAGGGGGCAATCCTACGAGCAGTACTTC. This rearrangement joins TRBV12-3 or TRBV12-4 to TRBJ2-7; 9 nucleotides align to TRBD1. V was pared by 7 bases and J by 1 base, with 5 bases of the junction left unmatched. This CDR3 has 14 amino acids.

This clonotype was counted a few times. The genes are TRBV12-3 or TRBV12-4 and TRBJ2-7, with D unresolved. V was pared by 1 base and J by 6 bases, with 10 bases between. The CDR3 length is 13 residues. As DNA, the CDR3 is TGTGCCAGCAGTTTAGGTCCAGTTTCCGAGCAGTACTTC. Translated, it gives CASSLGPVSEQYF.

The V call is TRBV6-2 or TRBV6-3, the J call TRBJ1-5, with unresolved D. The ends were cut back, 6 bases at V and 6 bases at J, with 15 bases in the middle. This CDR3 is 14 amino acids long. The germline gives CDR1 MNHEY, CDR2 SVGEGT. The CDR3 DNA reads TGTGCCAGCAGATCATGGACCAACCTTCAGCCCCAGCATTTT. It is translated as CASRSWTNLQPQHF.

There are a few counts of this clonotype. V is TRBV20-1 and J is TRBJ1-5, with 8 bases matching TRBD1. This CDR3 region has 18 residues. The ends lost 0 bases at V and 0 bases at J; junction bases unmatched: 10. CDR1 is DFQATT and CDR2 is SNEGSKA in the germline V gene (reference sequence). This chain's CDR3 is CSARDRDRRLYSNQPQHF. Here the CDR3 DNA reads TGCAGTGCTAGAGATCGGGACAGGCGCCTCTATAGCAATCAGCCCCAGCATTTT.

This clonotype was seen many times. This rearrangement joins TRBV3-1 to TRBJ2-5; tentative D call: TRBD2 (5 bases). The length of the CDR3 is 14 residues. Trimming shortened V by 1 base and J by 1 base, and 7 bases separated the two germline ends. Germline CDR1 is LGHDT and CDR2 is YNNKEL (reference sequence). CDR3: CASSQGTFQETQYF. CDR3 nucleotides: TGTGCCAGCAGCCAAGGGACTTTCCAAGAGACCCAGTACTTC.

This clonotype occurred a few times. This chain uses TRBV6-6 with TRBJ1-1; TRBD1 agrees at 9 bases. The CDR3 has 12 residues. Germline V gene sequence: CDR1 MNHNY, CDR2 SVGAGI (reference sequence). V lost 7 bases to trimming and J lost 6 bases; unmatched junction nucleotides: 3. CDR3 DNA: TGTGCCAGCATTGACAGGGGGTCTGAAGCTTTCTTT. Protein sequence: CASIDRGSEAFF.

The CDR3 here is CASSYSTGASYEQYF. CDR3 nucleotides: TGTGCCAGCAGTTACTCGACAGGGGCCTCCTACGAGCAGTACTTC. J is TRBJ2-7 and V is TRBV6-5; 8 bases fit TRBD1. The V segment lost 0 bases and the J segment 0 bases; nucleotides outside the gene matches: 1. Germline values: CDR1 MNHEY, CDR2 SVGAGI. This CDR3 has 15 residues.